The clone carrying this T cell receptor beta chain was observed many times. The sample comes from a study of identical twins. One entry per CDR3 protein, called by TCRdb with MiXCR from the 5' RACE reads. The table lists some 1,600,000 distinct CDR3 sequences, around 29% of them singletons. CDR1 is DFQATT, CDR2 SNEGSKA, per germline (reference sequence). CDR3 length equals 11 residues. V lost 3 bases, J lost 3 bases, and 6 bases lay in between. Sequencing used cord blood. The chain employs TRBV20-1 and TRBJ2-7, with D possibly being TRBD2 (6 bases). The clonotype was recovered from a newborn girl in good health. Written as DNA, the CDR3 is TGCAGTGCTAGGACTAGCTACGAGCAGTACTTC. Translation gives CSARTSYEQYF.